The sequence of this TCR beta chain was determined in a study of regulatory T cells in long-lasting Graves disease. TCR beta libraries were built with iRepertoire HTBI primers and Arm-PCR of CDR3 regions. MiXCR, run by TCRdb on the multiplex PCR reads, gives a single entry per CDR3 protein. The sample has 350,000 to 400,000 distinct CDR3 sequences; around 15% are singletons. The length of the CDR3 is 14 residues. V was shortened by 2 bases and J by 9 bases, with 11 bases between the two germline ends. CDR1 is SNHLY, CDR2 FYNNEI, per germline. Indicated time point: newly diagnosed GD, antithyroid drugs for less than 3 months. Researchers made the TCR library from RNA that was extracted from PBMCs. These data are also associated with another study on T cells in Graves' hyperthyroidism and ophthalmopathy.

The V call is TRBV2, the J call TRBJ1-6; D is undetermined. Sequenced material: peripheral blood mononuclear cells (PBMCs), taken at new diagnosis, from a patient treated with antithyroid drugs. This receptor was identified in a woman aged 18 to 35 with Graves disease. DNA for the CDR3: TGTGCCAGCAGTGAACGGGTTATGGGTTCACCCCTCCACTTT. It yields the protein CASSERVMGSPLHF.